This is a list of T cell receptor beta chains from one sample in a study of technical replicates of blood from a handful of donors. Produced via immunoSEQ multiplex PCR; TCRdb's table is partial and in-frame only. The data contain under 95,000 clones, approximately 94% of them singletons. The sample consisted of T cells isolated from PBMCs. The receptor source for this set is a human donor in good health. Each CDR3 is given with its conserved first and last residue. The order of the fields is V gene, D gene, clone size, J gene, CDR3 protein, CDR3 DNA. A D gene is named only where the DNA matches it firmly. Where a row states a size, it is once, few, many or the class of an expanded clone; other rows omit it.

V gene: TRBV30
D gene: TRBD2
clone size: -
J gene: TRBJ2-1
CDR3 protein: CAWSRAGGYNEQFF
CDR3 DNA: TGTGCCTGGAGTCGAGCGGGGGGCTACAATGAGCAGTTCTTC

V gene: TRBV6-5
D gene: TRBD1
clone size: -
J gene: TRBJ2-7
CDR3 protein: CASSRTGVDNEQYF
CDR3 DNA: TGTGCCAGCAGTAGGACAGGGGTTGACAACGAGCAGTACTTC

V gene: TRBV28
D gene: -
clone size: -
J gene: TRBJ2-1
CDR3 protein: CASSFGLPQKGLEQFF
CDR3 DNA: TGTGCCAGCAGTTTTGGATTACCTCAAAAAGGACTAGAGCAGTTCTTC

V gene: TRBV5-1
D gene: -
clone size: -
J gene: TRBJ2-5
CDR3 protein: CASSLNIADQETQYF
CDR3 DNA: TGCGCCAGCAGCTTGAATATAGCGGATCAAGAGACCCAGTACTTC

V gene: TRBV2
D gene: -
clone size: few
J gene: TRBJ1-5
CDR3 protein: CASSKWANQPQHF
CDR3 DNA: TGTGCCAGCAGTAAGTGGGCCAATCAGCCCCAGCATTTT

V gene: TRBV7-9
D gene: TRBD1
clone size: -
J gene: TRBJ2-2
CDR3 protein: CASRRTGDTGELFF
CDR3 DNA: TGTGCCAGCAGAAGGACAGGGGACACCGGGGAGCTGTTTTTT

V gene: TRBV18
D gene: TRBD1
clone size: few
J gene: TRBJ1-6
CDR3 protein: CASSPQGAHNSPLHF
CDR3 DNA: TGTGCCAGCTCACCACAGGGGGCACATAATTCACCCCTCCACTTT

V gene: TRBV4-1
D gene: -
clone size: -
J gene: TRBJ2-1
CDR3 protein: CASSQEGGEQFF
CDR3 DNA: TGCGCCAGCAGCCAGGAGGGCGGTGAGCAGTTCTTC

V gene: TRBV4-1
D gene: -
clone size: -
J gene: TRBJ1-5
CDR3 protein: CASSSLKGGAANQPQHF
CDR3 DNA: TGCGCCAGCAGCTCCCTAAAAGGAGGGGCCGCTAATCAGCCCCAGCATTTT

V gene: TRBV30
D gene: TRBD1
clone size: -
J gene: TRBJ2-5
CDR3 protein: CAWSGQVKKTQYF
CDR3 DNA: TGTGCCTGGTCGGGACAGGTGAAAAAGACCCAGTACTTC

V gene: TRBV19
D gene: -
clone size: -
J gene: TRBJ1-5
CDR3 protein: CASRGDQPQHF
CDR3 DNA: TGTGCCAGTAGGGGAGATCAGCCCCAGCATTTT

V gene: TRBV5-6
D gene: -
clone size: -
J gene: TRBJ2-7
CDR3 protein: CASSSLSGSYEQYF
CDR3 DNA: TGTGCCAGCAGCTCTCTTTCAGGGTCCTACGAGCAGTACTTC

V gene: TRBV19
D gene: TRBD1
clone size: -
J gene: TRBJ1-5
CDR3 protein: CASSKTGGDQPQHF
CDR3 DNA: TGTGCCAGTAGTAAAACAGGGGGCGACCAGCCCCAGCATTTT

V gene: TRBV4-1
D gene: TRBD1
clone size: -
J gene: TRBJ2-1
CDR3 protein: CASSQPGQGDNEQFF
CDR3 DNA: TGCGCCAGCAGCCAACCGGGACAGGGGGACAATGAGCAGTTCTTC

V gene: TRBV2
D gene: TRBD1
clone size: -
J gene: TRBJ1-6
CDR3 protein: CASSEFERQGRNSPLHF
CDR3 DNA: TGTGCCAGCAGTGAGTTTGAGAGACAGGGGAGAAATTCACCCCTCCACTTT

V gene: TRBV30
D gene: TRBD1
clone size: -
J gene: TRBJ1-2
CDR3 protein: CAWAGQGYGYTF
CDR3 DNA: TGTGCCTGGGCGGGACAGGGCTATGGCTACACCTTC

V gene: TRBV7-9
D gene: -
clone size: -
J gene: TRBJ2-5
CDR3 protein: CASSLAWGPSPETQYF
CDR3 DNA: TGTGCCAGCAGCTTAGCTTGGGGCCCCTCCCCAGAGACCCAGTACTTC

V gene: TRBV5-1
D gene: TRBD2
clone size: -
J gene: TRBJ2-4
CDR3 protein: CASSLALGSSGVAKNIQYF
CDR3 DNA: TGCGCCAGCAGCTTGGCCTTGGGTTCAAGCGGGGTAGCCAAAAACATTCAGTACTTC

V gene: TRBV7-2
D gene: -
clone size: -
J gene: TRBJ2-7
CDR3 protein: CASSLWRPGYEQYF
CDR3 DNA: TGTGCCAGCAGCTTATGGCGGCCGGGTTACGAGCAGTACTTC

V gene: TRBV5-1
D gene: -
clone size: -
J gene: TRBJ1-1
CDR3 protein: CASSHAERKTGEAFF
CDR3 DNA: TGCGCCAGCAGCCACGCGGAGAGGAAGACGGGAGAAGCTTTCTTT

V gene: TRBV2
D gene: TRBD2
clone size: -
J gene: TRBJ2-7
CDR3 protein: CASSEASGGYEQYF
CDR3 DNA: TGTGCCAGCAGTGAGGCTAGCGGGGGCTACGAGCAGTACTTC

V gene: TRBV6-1
D gene: TRBD2
clone size: -
J gene: TRBJ2-4
CDR3 protein: CVARLAGTAKNIQYF
CDR3 DNA: TGTGTCGCCAGACTAGCGGGGACAGCCAAAAACATTCAGTACTTC

V gene: TRBV7-9
D gene: -
clone size: -
J gene: TRBJ1-1
CDR3 protein: CASSPPQVDGTEAFF
CDR3 DNA: TGTGCCAGCAGCCCGCCGCAGGTTGATGGAACTGAAGCTTTCTTT

V gene: TRBV27
D gene: TRBD1
clone size: -
J gene: TRBJ2-7
CDR3 protein: CASSLFDPGQGFYEQYF
CDR3 DNA: TGTGCCAGCAGTTTATTCGACCCGGGACAGGGATTCTACGAGCAGTACTTC

V gene: TRBV4-1
D gene: -
clone size: -
J gene: TRBJ1-2
CDR3 protein: CASSQDPPRTVRGYTF
CDR3 DNA: TGCGCCAGCAGCCAAGATCCTCCGAGAACAGTCCGAGGCTACACCTTC

V gene: TRBV7-9
D gene: TRBD1
clone size: -
J gene: TRBJ1-5
CDR3 protein: CASSSLRQGAYQPQHF
CDR3 DNA: TGTGCCAGCAGCTCCCTTAGGCAGGGGGCATATCAGCCCCAGCATTTT

V gene: TRBV28
D gene: TRBD2
clone size: -
J gene: TRBJ2-7
CDR3 protein: CASRRGTSGFFGDEQYF
CDR3 DNA: TGTGCCAGCAGACGCGGGACTAGCGGGTTTTTTGGGGACGAGCAGTACTTC

V gene: TRBV12-5
D gene: TRBD2
clone size: -
J gene: TRBJ2-7
CDR3 protein: CASGKTSGVSYEQYF
CDR3 DNA: TGTGCTAGTGGTAAAACTAGCGGGGTCTCCTACGAGCAGTACTTC

V gene: TRBV5-4
D gene: -
clone size: few
J gene: TRBJ2-5
CDR3 protein: CASSSRAGQETQYF
CDR3 DNA: TGTGCCAGCAGCTCCAGGGCCGGCCAAGAGACCCAGTACTTC

V gene: TRBV7-8
D gene: TRBD1
clone size: -
J gene: TRBJ2-7
CDR3 protein: CASSLVGGQGNREQYF
CDR3 DNA: TGTGCCAGCAGCCTAGTTGGGGGACAGGGGAATAGGGAGCAGTACTTC

V gene: TRBV10-3
D gene: -
clone size: -
J gene: TRBJ2-1
CDR3 protein: CAISDLTVYNEQFF
CDR3 DNA: TGTGCCATCAGTGACCTAACGGTTTACAATGAGCAGTTCTTC

V gene: TRBV5-6
D gene: -
clone size: -
J gene: TRBJ2-1
CDR3 protein: CASSLRGLRASSYNEQFF
CDR3 DNA: TGTGCCAGCAGCTTGAGAGGGTTGCGGGCTAGCTCCTACAATGAGCAGTTCTTC

V gene: TRBV6-5
D gene: TRBD1
clone size: -
J gene: TRBJ2-7
CDR3 protein: CASIDRGFYEQYF
CDR3 DNA: TGTGCCAGCATTGACAGGGGGTTCTACGAGCAGTACTTC

V gene: TRBV6-5
D gene: -
clone size: -
J gene: TRBJ2-7
CDR3 protein: CASTSRAYEQYF
CDR3 DNA: TGTGCCAGCACAAGCAGGGCCTACGAGCAGTACTTC

V gene: TRBV10-1
D gene: -
clone size: -
J gene: TRBJ2-1
CDR3 protein: CASSESTTYNEQFF
CDR3 DNA: TGCGCCAGCAGTGAGTCGACTACTTACAATGAGCAGTTCTTC

V gene: TRBV6-5
D gene: -
clone size: -
J gene: TRBJ1-1
CDR3 protein: CASSISVLNTEAFF
CDR3 DNA: TGTGCCAGCAGTATTTCAGTCCTGAACACTGAAGCTTTCTTT

V gene: TRBV6-1
D gene: TRBD2
clone size: -
J gene: TRBJ2-7
CDR3 protein: CASSEDGTSGGRRLKEQYF
CDR3 DNA: TGTGCCAGCAGTGAGGACGGGACTAGCGGGGGCCGCCGGTTGAAGGAGCAGTACTTC

V gene: TRBV18
D gene: -
clone size: -
J gene: TRBJ2-6
CDR3 protein: CASSPQRASGANVLTF
CDR3 DNA: TGTGCCAGCTCACCACAGAGGGCCTCTGGGGCCAACGTCCTGACTTTC

V gene: TRBV2
D gene: TRBD1
clone size: -
J gene: TRBJ1-1
CDR3 protein: CASSGTGQGTEAFF
CDR3 DNA: TGTGCCAGCAGCGGCACCGGACAGGGCACTGAAGCTTTCTTT